This TCR beta chain was sequenced for a study of Tregs in tolerant kidney transplant recipients. Thawed PBMCs were FACS-sorted into unstimulated CD4+CD25+CD127- regulatory T cells, CD4+CD25- non-regulatory cells, CD4 and CD8 cells. Germline V lookup: CDR1 MNHNS, CDR2 SASEGT. V lost 0 bases and J 5 bases, leaving 16 bases between the germline ends. This CDR3 contains 17 residues. Sequencing was performed with immunoSEQ multiplex PCR; in TCRdb, only in-frame clones are kept and a portion is missing. The sample carries around 16,000 clones, roughly nine tenths recorded once. The chain carries TRBV6-1 and TRBJ2-2; a possible D gene is TRBD1 (5 bases). The sequence came from a human donor in good health. The sample consisted of CD8+ T cells from blood. This CDR3 reads CASSEAIVGALTGELFF. The CDR3 coding sequence is TGTGCCAGCAGTGAAGCGATTGTTGGGGCCCTAACCGGGGAGCTGTTTTTT.